The entry that follows covers one T cell receptor beta chain sequence. These data are taken from a study of blood T cells in healthy people across ages. V lost 6 bases, J lost 0 bases, and 11 bases lay in between. The CDR3 extends over 14 amino acids. Next came a second PCR, run for about 7 to 12 cycles, which used a sample-barcoded 5' primer along with a J-beta primer mix. Researchers report that a template-switch adaptor with 12 random nucleotides tagged each cDNA molecule. TCRdb ran MiXCR on the 5' RACE reads and lists one entry per CDR3 protein. This sample has 1,800,000 or so distinct CDR3 sequences; around 42% occur once, and the top ten carry approximately 22%.

The TCR was taken from a human donor in good health. The sample taken for sequencing was blood. The chain carries TRBV12-3 or TRBV12-4 and TRBJ1-2, with D tentatively TRBD1 (5 bases). The CDR3 loop reads CASSHPTANYGYTF. As DNA, the CDR3 is TGTGCCAGCAGCCACCCGACAGCTAACTATGGCTACACCTTC.